Listed below are T cell receptor beta chains from one sample, sequenced in a study of ipilimumab plus nivolumab after autologous stem cell transplantation. Using immunoSEQ multiplex PCR, the repertoire was profiled, and TCRdb retains in-frame clones only, with some absent. The sample contains some 45,000 clones, roughly 88% of which appear only once. The sample here was PBMCs, taken in a trial of ipilimumab plus nivolumab as post-transplant consolidation. The receptors come from a male donor with multiple myeloma. The CDR3 runs from the conserved cysteine through the conserved F or W. A D gene is named only where the DNA matches it firmly. Size is omitted from some rows. Given values are once, few, many or a class for expanded clones.

>TRBV6-6|-|-|TRBJ2-3
TGTGCCAGCAGTTTACCCCCTACTGATACGCAGTATTTT
CASSLPPTDTQYF
>TRBV10-1|-|-|TRBJ2-7
TGCGCCACCCCACCCGGACATCCCGAGCAGTACTTC
CATPPGHPEQYF
>TRBV19|-|-|TRBJ1-3
TGTGCCAGTAGTCTCACGCATGGACGGAGCTCTGGAAACACCATATATTTT
CASSLTHGRSSGNTIYF
>TRBV9|TRBD2|-|TRBJ2-4
TGTGCCAGCGCGGGAGGGCCTTGGCCAAACATTCAGTACTTC
CASAGGPWPNIQYF
>TRBV30|TRBD1|few|TRBJ1-2
TGTGCCTGGAGTGGGGGACAGGGGGCCTGGGGCTACACCTTC
CAWSGGQGAWGYTF
>TRBV28|-|-|TRBJ2-7
TGTGCCAGCAGTTTATCCGTCGGGCACGCCGGGACTGGTAGATACGAGCAGTACTTC
CASSLSVGHAGTGRYEQYF
>TRBV6-5|TRBD1|-|TRBJ2-7
TGTGCCAGCAGTTCGGACAGGATCACCTACGAGCAGTACTTC
CASSSDRITYEQYF
>TRBV7-3|-|-|TRBJ1-5
TGTGCCAGCAGCGAAATGCCGAGCAATCAGCCCCAGCATTTT
CASSEMPSNQPQHF
>TRBV7-9|-|-|TRBJ2-7
TGTGCCAGCAGCTTAGTCCATTCCTACGAGCAGTACTTC
CASSLVHSYEQYF
>TRBV6-5|-|-|TRBJ2-7
TGTGCCAGCAGTTACTCGCCAACAGTCGCCTACGAGCAGTACTTC
CASSYSPTVAYEQYF
>TRBV11-2|-|-|TRBJ1-1
TGTGCCAGCAGCTTAAGGATTGTCCAGCGCGCCTGGATGAACACTGAAGCTTTCTTT
CASSLRIVQRAWMNTEAFF
>TRBV18|TRBD1|few|TRBJ1-1
TGTGCCAGCTCACCCGGGACAGGATACACTGAAGCTTTCTTT
CASSPGTGYTEAFF
>TRBV27|-|-|TRBJ2-7
TGTGCCAGCAGTGGGCTTGGAAACCGCGAGCAGTACTTC
CASSGLGNREQYF
>TRBV7-2|TRBD2|-|TRBJ2-3
TGTGCCAGCAGCTTAGCAGGGACTAGCGGGAGCAGTAGGACGCAGTATTTT
CASSLAGTSGSSRTQYF
>TRBV2|-|-|TRBJ2-1
TGTGCCAGCAGTTCCCAGGGAAACTCCTACAATGAGCAGTTCTTC
CASSSQGNSYNEQFF
>TRBV19|-|few|TRBJ1-5
TGTGCCAGTAGTCTCCAGGAGGATCAGCCCCAGCATTTT
CASSLQEDQPQHF
>TRBV14|-|-|TRBJ1-6
TGTGCCAGCAGCCAAGATATCAGCTCCTATAATTCACCCCTCCACTTT
CASSQDISSYNSPLHF
>TRBV7-2|-|-|TRBJ1-5
TGTGCCAGCAGCTTAGTTGTGGCCAATCAGCCCCAGCATTTT
CASSLVVANQPQHF
>TRBV19|TRBD2|-|TRBJ2-3
TGTGCCATCAAACCCTTGGCTAGCGGGAGACACACAGATACGCAGTATTTT
CAIKPLASGRHTDTQYF
>TRBV4-3|TRBD1|-|TRBJ1-6
TGCGCCAGCAGCCCGCGGGACAGGGTAAGGGGTTCACCCCTCCACTTT
CASSPRDRVRGSPLHF
>TRBV9|-|once|TRBJ1-1
TGTGCCAGCAGCCCCCGGGAGTCGAGCACTGAAGCTTTCTTT
CASSPRESSTEAFF
>TRBV7-2|-|-|TRBJ1-1
TGTGCCAGCAGCTTAAGAGGGTGGGTCGCTGAAGCTTTCTTT
CASSLRGWVAEAFF
>TRBV28|-|few|TRBJ1-1
TGTGCCACCACGGGAGGGCGGGAGACTGAAGCTTTCTTT
CATTGGRETEAFF
>TRBV5-1|-|-|TRBJ1-2
TGCGCCAGCAGCTCCCCAGGGCCTTATGGCTACACCTTC
CASSSPGPYGYTF
>TRBV19|-|-|TRBJ2-7
TGTGCCAGTAGCGAACGGCCCGGGGACGAGCAGTACTTC
CASSERPGDEQYF
>TRBV2|-|-|TRBJ1-1
TGTGCCGGGAATAGGCAGGGCCTGAACACTGAAGCTTTCTTT
CAGNRQGLNTEAFF
>TRBV5-1|-|few|TRBJ1-6
TGCGCCAGCACAGGAGGCCATAATTCACCCCTCCACTTT
CASTGGHNSPLHF
>TRBV15|TRBD1|-|TRBJ1-6
TGTGCCACCAGCAGTCCACAGGGGGCGGGTAATTCACCCCTCCACTTT
CATSSPQGAGNSPLHF
>TRBV6-1|TRBD1|-|TRBJ1-2
TGTGCCAGCAGTGACACAGGGGCGAGAGGCTACACCTTC
CASSDTGARGYTF
>TRBV2|-|-|TRBJ1-4
TGTGCCAGCAGGGTACGGGAGGGAAATGACAAACTGTTTTTT
CASRVREGNDKLFF
>TRBV6-1|TRBD2|-|TRBJ2-1
TGTGCCAGCAGTGAAGCGCGGCGGGGGGCTTACTACAATGAGCAGTTCTTC
CASSEARRGAYYNEQFF
>TRBV7-2|-|once|TRBJ2-5
TGTGCCAGCAGCTTAACCGGGACGGACCAAGAGACCCAGTACTTC
CASSLTGTDQETQYF
>TRBV7-2|-|-|TRBJ1-2
TGTGCCAGCAGCACCCAGGGGAGCCCTAACTATGGCTACACCTTC
CASSTQGSPNYGYTF
>TRBV7-9|TRBD1|once|TRBJ2-3
TGTGCCAGCAGCTCCGGCCGGACAGGACGCACAGATACGCAGTATTTT
CASSSGRTGRTDTQYF
>TRBV5-1|TRBD1|-|TRBJ2-3
TGCGCCAGCAGCTTGGAAGGACAGGGGGTACCCACAGATACGCAGTATTTT
CASSLEGQGVPTDTQYF
>TRBV5-6|-|-|TRBJ2-3
TGTGCCAGCAGCTTACTCCGACAGATGAGCACAGATACGCAGTATTTT
CASSLLRQMSTDTQYF
>TRBV6-1|-|-|TRBJ2-6
TGTGCCAGCAGTGAGCCTCGGGGCTCTGGGGCCAACGTCCTGACTTTC
CASSEPRGSGANVLTF
>TRBV7-2|-|-|TRBJ2-7
TGTGCCAGCAGCCCCAACAGGGTCGGCTACGAGCAGTACTTC
CASSPNRVGYEQYF
>TRBV7-3|-|-|TRBJ1-1
TGTGCCAGCAGCCCTAGGAGGGGGGGGCCGTCTGAAGCTTTCTTT
CASSPRRGGPSEAFF
>TRBV19|-|-|TRBJ1-1
TGTGCCAGTAGTACAGATACAGGGAAGGACACTGAAGCTTTCTTT
CASSTDTGKDTEAFF
>TRBV6-5|-|-|TRBJ2-5
TGTGCCAGCAGTTACTCAGAGACCCAGTACTTC
CASSYSETQYF